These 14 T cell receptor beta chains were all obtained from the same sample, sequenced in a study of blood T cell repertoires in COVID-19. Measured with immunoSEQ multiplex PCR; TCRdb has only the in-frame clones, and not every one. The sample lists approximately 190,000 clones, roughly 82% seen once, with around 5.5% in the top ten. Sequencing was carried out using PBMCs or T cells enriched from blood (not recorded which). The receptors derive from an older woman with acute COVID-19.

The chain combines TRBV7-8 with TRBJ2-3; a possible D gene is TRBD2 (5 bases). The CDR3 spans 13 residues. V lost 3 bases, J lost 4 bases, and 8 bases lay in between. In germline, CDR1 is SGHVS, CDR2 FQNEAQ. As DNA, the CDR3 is TGTGCCAGCAGCTTCAGCGGAGCAGATACGCAGTATTTT. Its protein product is CASSFSGADTQYF.

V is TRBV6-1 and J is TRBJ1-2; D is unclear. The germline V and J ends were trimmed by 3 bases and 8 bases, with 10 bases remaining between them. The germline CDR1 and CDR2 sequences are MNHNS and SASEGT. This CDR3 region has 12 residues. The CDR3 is CASSDLKLGYTF. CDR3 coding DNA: TGTGCCAGCAGTGACCTGAAGCTGGGCTACACCTTC.

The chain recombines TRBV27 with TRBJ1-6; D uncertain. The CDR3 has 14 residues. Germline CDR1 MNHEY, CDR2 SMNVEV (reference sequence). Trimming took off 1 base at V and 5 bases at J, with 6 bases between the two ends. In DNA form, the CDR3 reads TGTGCCAGCAGTTTATGGCGGCATAATTCACCCCTCCACTTT. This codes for CASSLWRHNSPLHF.

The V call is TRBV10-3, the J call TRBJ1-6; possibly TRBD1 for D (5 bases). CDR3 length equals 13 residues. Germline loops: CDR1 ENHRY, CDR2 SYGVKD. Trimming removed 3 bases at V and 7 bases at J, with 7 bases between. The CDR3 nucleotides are TGTGCCATCAGTGACAGGGTGAATTCACCCCTCCACTTT. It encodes CAISDRVNSPLHF.

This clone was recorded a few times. CDR3 DNA sequence: TGTGCCAGCAGCCCGGACTTCCCGATACAGTTCTTC. It specifies CASSPDFPIQFF. The rearrangement uses TRBV11-2 and TRBJ2-1, with D perhaps matching TRBD2 (5 bases). The germline V gene has CDR1 SGHAT and CDR2 FQNNGV. Trimming took off 5 bases at V and 13 bases at J, with 15 bases between the two ends. This CDR3 spans 12 amino acids.

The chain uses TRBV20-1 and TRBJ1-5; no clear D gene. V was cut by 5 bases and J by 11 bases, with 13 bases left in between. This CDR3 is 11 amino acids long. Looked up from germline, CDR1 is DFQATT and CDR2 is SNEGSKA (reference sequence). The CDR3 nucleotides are TGCAGTGCTCCGCGTGATCGGTCCCAGCATTTT. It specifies CSAPRDRSQHF.

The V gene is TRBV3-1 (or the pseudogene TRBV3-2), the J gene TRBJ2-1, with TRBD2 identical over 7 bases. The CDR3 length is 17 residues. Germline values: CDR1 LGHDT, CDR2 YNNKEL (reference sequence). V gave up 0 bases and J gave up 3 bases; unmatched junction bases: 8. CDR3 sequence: CASSQDRLADLYNEQFF. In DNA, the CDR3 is TGTGCCAGCAGCCAAGATCGTCTAGCGGACCTCTACAATGAGCAGTTCTTC.

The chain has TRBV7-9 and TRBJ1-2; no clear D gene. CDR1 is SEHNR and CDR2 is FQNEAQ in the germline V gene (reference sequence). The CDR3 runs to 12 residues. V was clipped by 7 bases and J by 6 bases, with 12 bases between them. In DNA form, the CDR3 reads TGTGCCAGCACCCTTCGGCAGGATGGCTACACCTTC. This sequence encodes CASTLRQDGYTF.

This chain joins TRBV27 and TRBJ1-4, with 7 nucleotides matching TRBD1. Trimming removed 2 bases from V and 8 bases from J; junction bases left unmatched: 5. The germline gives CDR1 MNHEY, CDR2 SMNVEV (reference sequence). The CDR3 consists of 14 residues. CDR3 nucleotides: TGTGCCAGCAGTTTAAAGGGGGCAGGGGAAAAACTGTTTTTT. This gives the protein CASSLKGAGEKLFF.

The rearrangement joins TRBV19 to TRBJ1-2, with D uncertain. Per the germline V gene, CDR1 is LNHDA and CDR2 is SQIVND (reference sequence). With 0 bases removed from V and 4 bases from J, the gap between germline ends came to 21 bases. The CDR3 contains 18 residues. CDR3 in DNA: TGTGCCAGTAGTATAGAAGCCTTATCCCGATCGAGGAGCTATGGCTACACCTTC. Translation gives CASSIEALSRSRSYGYTF.

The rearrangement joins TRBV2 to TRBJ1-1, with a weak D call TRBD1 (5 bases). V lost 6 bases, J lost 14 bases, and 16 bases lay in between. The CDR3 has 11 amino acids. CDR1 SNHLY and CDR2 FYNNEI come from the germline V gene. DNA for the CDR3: TGTGCCAGCAGGGGGGGAGGAGGGGCGTTCTTT. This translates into CASRGGGGAFF.

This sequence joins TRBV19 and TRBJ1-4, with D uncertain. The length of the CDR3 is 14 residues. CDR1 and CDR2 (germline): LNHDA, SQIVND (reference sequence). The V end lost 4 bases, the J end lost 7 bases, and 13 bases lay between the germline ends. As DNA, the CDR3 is TGTGCCAGTAGTACTGCTTCGGAGGGTGAAAAACTGTTTTTT. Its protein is CASSTASEGEKLFF.

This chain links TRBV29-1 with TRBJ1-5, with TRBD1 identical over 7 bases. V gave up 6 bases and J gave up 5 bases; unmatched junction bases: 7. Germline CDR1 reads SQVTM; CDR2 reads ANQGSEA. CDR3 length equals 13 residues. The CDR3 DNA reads TGCAGCGTCTCACAAGACAGGGATCAGCCCCAGCATTTT. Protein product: CSVSQDRDQPQHF.

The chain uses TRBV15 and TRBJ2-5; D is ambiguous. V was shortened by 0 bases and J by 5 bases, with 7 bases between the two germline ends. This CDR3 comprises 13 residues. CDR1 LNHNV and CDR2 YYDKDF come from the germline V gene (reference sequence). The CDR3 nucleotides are TGTGCCACCAGCAGAGATCGGTCGGAGACCCAGTACTTC. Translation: CATSRDRSETQYF.